The 28 T cell receptor beta chains reported below all come from one sample, sequenced in a study of blood T cell repertoires in COVID-19. TCRdb's table, derived via immunoSEQ multiplex PCR, lists solely in-frame clones and lacks some. The top ten hold approximately 26% of the sample, which has roughly 15,000 clones, around 80% seen once. Sequenced material: peripheral blood. These receptors all stem from a woman between 65 and 79 years old with active COVID-19.

This clone was counted only a few times. The V call is TRBV6-5, the J call TRBJ2-3; 7 bases line up with TRBD1. This CDR3 has 14 amino acids. Germline V CDR1 and CDR2: MNHEY, SVGAGI. J lost 2 bases, V lost 6 bases, and 5 bases had no gene match. CDR3 in amino acids: CASRKQGSTDTQYF. The CDR3 DNA reads TGTGCCAGCAGAAAACAGGGGTCCACAGATACGCAGTATTTT.

This clone has only a few counts. This rearrangement joins TRBV28 to TRBJ2-3; 7 positions match TRBD1. Trimming cost V 2 bases and J 4 bases; bases outside gene matches: 0. Germline assignment: CDR1 MDHEN and CDR2 SYDVKM. The CDR3 runs 13 residues. For the CDR3, the DNA is TGTGCCAGCAGTTTAGGACAGGCAGATACGCAGTATTTT. This encodes CASSLGQADTQYF.

The chain couples TRBV6-5 to TRBJ2-7; D perhaps matches TRBD1 (5 bases). V dropped 7 bases and J dropped 7 bases, with 14 bases sitting between them. The germline V gene has CDR1 MNHEY and CDR2 SVGAGI. There are 12 residues in the CDR3. CDR3 nucleotides: TGTGCCAGCAATTGGGCAGGGCGAGAGCAGTACTTC. It yields the protein CASNWAGREQYF.

This chain links TRBV24-1 with TRBJ2-5; 10 nucleotides match TRBD2. CDR1 is KGHDR, CDR2 SFDVKD, per germline. Trimming cost V 3 bases and J 5 bases; bases outside gene matches: 5. The CDR3 is 15 residues long. The CDR3 loop reads CATSDPGLAAETQYF. The CDR3 region has the DNA TGTGCCACCAGTGATCCAGGACTAGCGGCGGAGACCCAGTACTTC.

The J gene is TRBJ1-3, the V gene TRBV18; 7 nucleotides match TRBD1. The length of the CDR3 is 16 residues. Germline CDR1 KGHSH, CDR2 LQKENI. V was pared by 6 bases and J by 0 bases, with 8 bases of the junction left unmatched. The chain's CDR3 is CASSRGTASSGNTIYF. The DNA of the CDR3 is TGTGCCAGCTCGCGCGGGACAGCATCCTCTGGAAACACCATATATTTT.

J is TRBJ2-3 and V is TRBV7-9, with 9 nucleotides matching TRBD2. Germline values: CDR1 SEHNR, CDR2 FQNEAQ (reference sequence). This CDR3 is 14 amino acids long. The trim removed 9 bases at V and 0 bases at J, leaving 4 bases unmatched. The CDR3 nucleotides read TGTGCCAGTACGCGGGAGGGAAGCACAGATACGCAGTATTTT. This gives the protein CASTREGSTDTQYF.

V is TRBV7-2 and J is TRBJ2-7; 9 bases align to TRBD1. Germline V gene sequence: CDR1 SGHTA, CDR2 FQGNSA. CDR3 length: 17 residues. V lost 5 bases and J lost 2; bases outside the gene matches: 13. The CDR3 loop is CASSTPTTGGDPYEQYF. The DNA for the CDR3 is TGTGCCAGCAGCACTCCGACGACAGGGGGGGACCCCTACGAGCAGTACTTC.

CDR3 in amino acids: CASSRHLAARGNEQFF. The CDR3 DNA is TGTGCCAGCTCCCGACATCTAGCGGCAAGGGGGAATGAGCAGTTCTTC. V is TRBV19 and J is TRBJ2-1; a possible D gene is TRBD2 (7 bases). The germline V and J ends were trimmed by 9 bases and 7 bases, with 25 bases remaining between them. The CDR3 length is 16 residues. Germline CDR1 reads LNHDA; CDR2 reads SQIVND (reference sequence).

This sequence joins TRBV11-2 and TRBJ2-3, with TRBD1 identical over 7 bases. Germline CDR1 reads SGHAT; CDR2 reads FQNNGV. The CDR3 is made up of 17 amino acids. V shed 4 bases and J 2 bases; nucleotides not matched to a gene: 12. CDR3 DNA: TGTGCCAGCAGCTCATCCGGGACAGCCCGACCCACAGATACGCAGTATTTT. The encoded protein is CASSSSGTARPTDTQYF.

The V and J genes are TRBV16 and TRBJ2-7, with 9 nucleotides matching TRBD1. J was trimmed by 7 bases and V by 2 bases; bases with no gene match: 3. CDR1 and CDR2 (germline): KGHSY, FQNENV. The CDR3 is made up of 13 amino acids. The DNA of the CDR3 is TGTGCCAGCAGCCAACCCGGGACAGGGGAGCAGTACTTC. Its translation is CASSQPGTGEQYF.

The CDR3 sequence is CASSRQAFNEKLFF. The CDR3 DNA reads as TGTGCCAGCAGTCGTCAGGCGTTCAATGAAAAACTGTTTTTT. The genes are TRBV6-5 and TRBJ1-4; no definite D call. V shed 5 bases and J shed 5 bases, with 12 bases lying between them. Germline assignment: CDR1 MNHEY and CDR2 SVGAGI. This CDR3 has 14 residues.

The rearrangement links TRBV2 to TRBJ2-5; possible D gene TRBD2, 5 bases. The CDR3 is 11 amino acids. The germline V and J ends were trimmed by 6 bases and 5 bases, with 7 bases remaining between them. Germline V gene lookup returns CDR1 SNHLY and CDR2 FYNNEI. The CDR3 sequence: CASRQRETQYF. CDR3 in DNA: TGTGCCAGCAGGCAGCGGGAGACCCAGTACTTC.

CDR3 sequence (DNA): TGTGCCAGCAGCGTATTCGGGAGTCTGGCAGATACGCAGTATTTT. It codes for CASSVFGSLADTQYF. V gene TRBV9 combines with J gene TRBJ2-3, with a tentative D call TRBD2 (6 bases). Germline V gene data show CDR1 as SGDLS and CDR2 as YYNGEE. Trimming shortened V by 1 base and J by 4 bases, and 13 bases separated the two germline ends. This CDR3 contains 15 residues.

V is TRBV5-1 and J is TRBJ1-1; 8 bases align to TRBD1. The J segment lost 1 base and the V segment lost 6 bases, leaving 5 bases of the junction unmatched. Looked up from germline, CDR1 is SGHRS and CDR2 is YFSETQ. CDR3 length equals 14 residues. The CDR3 DNA reads as TGCGCCAGCAACACCGGGACAGGGAACACTGAAGCTTTCTTT. It translates to CASNTGTGNTEAFF.

The chain joins TRBV4-2 to TRBJ1-6; TRBD1 is a possible D gene (6 bases). Germline V CDR1 and CDR2: LGHNA, YNFKEQ. This CDR3 is built from 16 residues. Trimming took 4 bases from V and 0 from J, leaving 10 bases between them. CDR3 sequence (DNA): TGTGCCAGCAGCCCAGAGGGGGGCTCCTATAATTCACCCCTCCACTTT. Encoded protein: CASSPEGGSYNSPLHF.

This clone was seen only once. The chain has TRBV6-5 and TRBJ2-7; 7 bases fit TRBD2. The CDR3 runs to 12 residues. The V gene's germline CDR1 is MNHEY and CDR2 SVGAGI. V was pared by 6 bases and J by 2 bases, with 1 base of the junction left unmatched. The CDR3 DNA is TGTGCCAGCAGGGGGACTACCTACGAGCAGTACTTC. Its protein product is CASRGTTYEQYF.

This rearrangement joins TRBV13 to TRBJ2-7, with D maybe TRBD1 (6 bases). Germline assignment: CDR1 PRHDT and CDR2 FYEKMQ (reference sequence). This CDR3 region has 16 residues. Trimming took off 2 bases at V and 2 bases at J, with 16 bases between the two ends. The CDR3 nucleotides are TGTGCCAGCAGCTTACGTCAGGGGTCGCAGCCCTACGAGCAGTACTTC. Translated: CASSLRQGSQPYEQYF.

This chain joins TRBV5-1 and TRBJ2-1, with 14 bases aligning to TRBD2. V gave up 2 bases and J gave up 3 bases; unmatched junction bases: 4. Germline CDR1 SGHRS, CDR2 YFSETQ. The CDR3 covers 17 residues. This CDR3 reads CASSFGTSGSFYNEQFF. The CDR3 DNA reads as TGCGCCAGCAGCTTCGGGACTAGCGGGAGTTTCTACAATGAGCAGTTCTTC.

V is TRBV18 and J is TRBJ2-3, with 7 bases matching TRBD2. This CDR3 spans 15 amino acids. Germline-derived CDR1 and CDR2 are KGHSH and LQKENI. V lost 4 bases, J lost 5 bases, and 9 bases stayed unmatched. The CDR3 is CASSLSGTRGDTQYF. The CDR3 coding sequence is TGTGCCAGCTCACTAAGCGGGACCCGCGGAGATACGCAGTATTTT.

This chain connects TRBV6-6 to TRBJ1-5; perhaps TRBD1 as D (6 bases). Per germline, CDR1 MNHNY and CDR2 SVGAGI (reference sequence). V was clipped by 5 bases and J by 6 bases, with 17 bases between them. The CDR3 length is 15 residues. The CDR3 DNA is TGTGCCAGCAGTGATTATGACAGGTCAAGTCAGCCCCAGCATTTT. Translating gives CASSDYDRSSQPQHF.

The chain carries TRBV2 and TRBJ2-7; tentative D call: TRBD2 (5 bases). Trimming cost V 8 bases and J 3 bases, with 8 bases left between them. The CDR3 length is 11 residues. Germline lookup yields CDR1 SNHLY and CDR2 FYNNEI. CDR3 in amino acids: CASGRGYEQYF. In nucleotides, the CDR3 is TGTGCCAGCGGCCGGGGCTACGAGCAGTACTTC.

The chain combines TRBV5-1 with TRBJ2-5; weak D call: TRBD1 (5 bases). The CDR3 loop spans 15 amino acids. Trimming took 4 bases from V and 1 from J, leaving 14 bases between them. Germline V gene lookup returns CDR1 SGHRS and CDR2 YFSETQ. The CDR3, as DNA: TGCGCCAGCAGCCTAGGACAATCAGGCCAAGAGACCCAGTACTTC. Translated, it gives CASSLGQSGQETQYF.

The table lists this clone with a count of one. The chain couples TRBV7-5 to TRBJ1-1; the table assigns TRBD1, which was not confirmed against the DNA. TRBV7-5 is classified as a pseudogene. The CDR3 extends over 14 amino acids. The CDR3 sequence: CARSPGDRGRRAFF. Written as DNA, the CDR3 is TGTGCCAGAAGCCCAGGGGACAGGGGGAGAAGGGCTTTCTTT.

The rearrangement uses TRBV11-2 and TRBJ2-7; 11 bases fit TRBD2. V was pared by 2 bases and J by 7 bases, with 7 bases of the junction left unmatched. The CDR3 has 15 residues. The germline gives CDR1 SGHAT, CDR2 FQNNGV. The DNA of the CDR3 is TGTGCCAGCAGCTTAATAGCGGGAGGGCCGCGGGAGCAGTACTTC. Amino acid sequence: CASSLIAGGPREQYF.

The table lists this clone with a count of one. The chain carries TRBV6-5 and TRBJ1-5; 7 bases map to TRBD1. This CDR3 comprises 15 residues. Trimming removed 10 bases from V and 4 bases from J; junction bases left unmatched: 13. The germline gives CDR1 MNHEY, CDR2 SVGAGI. The CDR3 DNA sequence: TGTGCCACCACGATACGACAGGGAGGAAATCAGCCCCAGCATTTT. This sequence encodes CATTIRQGGNQPQHF.

The V gene is TRBV20-1, the J gene TRBJ1-5, with a tentative D call TRBD1 (5 bases). Germline V lookup: CDR1 DFQATT, CDR2 SNEGSKA (reference sequence). The V end was cut by 3 bases, the J end by 10 bases, with 19 bases between. The CDR3 runs 14 residues. CDR3 protein: CSASPNQGITPQHF. CDR3 nucleotides: TGCAGTGCTAGTCCGAACCAGGGCATTACACCCCAGCATTTT.

The CDR3 spells CASSQDRGLAGGVTDTQYF. CDR3 DNA sequence: TGCGCCAGCAGCCAAGATAGAGGGCTAGCGGGAGGGGTAACAGATACGCAGTATTTT. The chain is built from TRBV4-3 and TRBJ2-3, with 12 positions matching TRBD2. J gave up 3 bases and V 0 bases, and 10 bases lay outside the gene matches. The CDR3 covers 19 residues. Germline V CDR1 and CDR2: LGHNA, YSLEER.

This chain uses TRBV7-9 with TRBJ1-6, with 10 bases matching TRBD1. This CDR3 is 17 amino acids long. V lost 2 bases to trimming and J lost 4 bases; unmatched junction nucleotides: 5. Looked up from germline, CDR1 is SEHNR and CDR2 is FQNEAQ (reference sequence). This chain's CDR3 is CASSLFLDRGYNSPLHF. In DNA, the CDR3 is TGTGCCAGCAGCTTATTTTTGGACAGGGGGTATAATTCACCCCTCCACTTT.